These 3 T cell receptor beta chains were sequenced from one sample in a study of CD8+CD57+ T cells in acquired aplastic anemia. The template for TCR beta VDJ and CDR3 sequence profiling was genomic DNA. TCRdb reprocessed the reads with MiXCR, giving one entry per CDR3 protein. This sample has hundreds of thousands of distinct CDR3 sequences, with 60% to 80% found just once. Material for sequencing was sorted CD4+, CD8+, or CD8+CD57+ T cells (not recorded which) from PBMCs. All receptors come from a human donor in good health, serving as a control.

The chain employs TRBV9 and TRBJ2-7; D is uncertain. CDR1 is SGDLS and CDR2 is YYNGEE in the germline V gene. The CDR3 covers 14 residues. V lost 2 bases and J lost 3, with 12 bases in between. CDR3 residues: CASSVWSLVYEQYF. The CDR3 DNA is TGTGCCAGCAGCGTGTGGTCCCTAGTCTACGAGCAGTACTTC.

Regarding this clonotype: A read error may account for a junction end that differs from germline. The chain links TRBV7-6 to TRBJ1-5; TRBD1 might be the D (6 bases). The CDR3 consists of 15 residues. CDR1 and CDR2 from the germline V gene are SGHVS and FNYEAQ. The CDR3 region is CASSLRPAGGHSQHF. Written as DNA, the CDR3 is TGTGCCAGCAGCTTGAGACCAGCGGGGGGGCACTCCCAACATTTT.

This clonotype was picked up one time. The chain has TRBV2 and TRBJ2-5; TRBD2 is a possible D gene (5 bases). With 6 bases removed from V and 5 bases from J, the gap between germline ends came to 7 bases. The germline V gene encodes CDR1 SNHLY and CDR2 FYNNEI. This CDR3 comprises 11 residues. The CDR3 sequence: CASRRGETQYF. The CDR3 region has the DNA TGTGCCAGCAGGCGCGGGGAGACCCAGTACTTC.